Following are 4 T cell receptor beta chains from one sample sequenced in a study of blood T cell repertoires in COVID-19 (TCRdb year 2020). Library preparation employed the immunoSEQ multiplex PCR assay. TCRdb took over this immuneACCESS table, retaining in-frame rearrangements with V and J assigned. Such tables are incomplete; in checked studies, under half of the missing clones stem from an unresolved V gene, and the remainder is unexplained. In all, the sample holds fewer than 250,000 clones, and just over 85% of those were seen once. The ten largest clones capture about 3.8% of the sample. Sequenced input: PBMCs or T cells enriched from blood (not recorded which). The receptors come from a woman aged 40 to 50 with acute COVID-19.

A few counts support this clone. The chain links TRBV6-4 to TRBJ2-2; 9 bases line up with TRBD1. The CDR3 runs to 14 residues. Germline lookup yields CDR1 MRHNA and CDR2 SNTAGT. The J segment lost 6 bases and the V segment lost 6 bases, leaving 5 bases of the junction unmatched. CDR3 sequence: CASRPGQGAGELFF. The CDR3 region has the DNA TGTGCCAGCAGGCCGGGACAGGGCGCCGGGGAGCTGTTTTTT.

The chain links TRBV5-1 to TRBJ2-3; 10 bases line up with TRBD2. Losses at the gene ends were 0 bases for V and 1 base for J; bases not matched to a gene: 8. Per germline, CDR1 SGHRS and CDR2 YFSETQ. The CDR3 totals 18 residues. CDR3 amino acids: CASSLAPSGSTGTDTQYF. The CDR3 coding sequence is TGCGCCAGCAGCTTGGCCCCTAGCGGGAGTACTGGCACAGATACGCAGTATTTT. Using reference TRBV5-1 and TRBJ2-3 for the parts outside the CDR3, the full variable domain is KAGVTQTPRYLIKTRGQQVTLSCSPISGHRSVSWYQQTPGQGLQFLFEYFSETQRNKGNFPGRFSGRQFSNSRSEMNVSTLELGDSALYLCASSLAPSGSTGTDTQYFGPGTRLTVL.

This chain uses TRBV11-2 with TRBJ2-1; TRBD1 aligns across 7 bases. Looked up from germline, CDR1 is SGHAT and CDR2 is FQNNGV. CDR3 length: 15 residues. The V segment lost 6 bases and the J segment 10 bases; nucleotides outside the gene matches: 15. The CDR3, as DNA: TGTGCCAGCAGTATTAGTACAGGGACAGAGTTCGAGCAGTTCTTC. Translated, it gives CASSISTGTEFEQFF. The full variable domain, in which reference TRBV11-2 and TRBJ2-1 provide the parts outside the CDR3, is EAGVAQSPRYKIIEKRQSVAFWCNPISGHATLYWYQQILGQGPKLLIQFQNNGVVDDSQLPKDRFSAERLKGVDSTLKIQPAKLEDSAVYLCASSISTGTEFEQFFGPGTRLTVL.

This CDR3 reads CASSQASGRTFSGGELFF. The CDR3 DNA reads as TGCGCCAGCAGCCAGGCTAGCGGGAGAACTTTTTCAGGCGGGGAGCTGTTTTTT. The chain carries TRBV4-1 and TRBJ2-2, with 10 bases identical to TRBD2. CDR1 is MGHRA, CDR2 YSYEKL, per germline. This CDR3 spans 18 amino acids. Unmatched junction bases numbered 14, after V lost 3 bases and J lost 7 bases.